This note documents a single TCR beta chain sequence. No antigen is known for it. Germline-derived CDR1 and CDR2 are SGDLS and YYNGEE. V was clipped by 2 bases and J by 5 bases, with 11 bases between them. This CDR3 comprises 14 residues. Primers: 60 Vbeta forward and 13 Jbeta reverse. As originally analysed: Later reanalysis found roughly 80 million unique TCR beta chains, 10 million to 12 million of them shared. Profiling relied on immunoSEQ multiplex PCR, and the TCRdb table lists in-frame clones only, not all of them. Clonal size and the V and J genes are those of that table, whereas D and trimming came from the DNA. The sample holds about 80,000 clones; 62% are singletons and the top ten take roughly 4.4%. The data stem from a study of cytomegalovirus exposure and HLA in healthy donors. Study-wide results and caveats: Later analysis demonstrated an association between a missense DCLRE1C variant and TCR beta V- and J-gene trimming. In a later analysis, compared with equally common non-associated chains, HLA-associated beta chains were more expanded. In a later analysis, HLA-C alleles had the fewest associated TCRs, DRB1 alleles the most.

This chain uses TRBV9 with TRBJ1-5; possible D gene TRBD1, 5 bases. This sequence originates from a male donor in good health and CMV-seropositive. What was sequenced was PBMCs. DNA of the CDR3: TGTGCCAGCAGCGTGGGCGGGGACGATCAGCCCCAGCATTTT. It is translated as CASSVGGDDQPQHF.